A single sample is the source of the 3 T cell receptor beta chains below, sequenced in a study of blood T cell repertoires in COVID-19 (dated by TCRdb to 2020 to 2022). Library prep was done by the immunoSEQ multiplex PCR assay. This is the immuneACCESS table as TCRdb keeps it, with only in-frame sequences that have V and J called. A part of the clones is gone; compared with another copy, unresolved V genes explain less than half, and the rest is unexplained. For this sample there are roughly 120,000 clones; 88% appear just once. The ten top clones hold roughly 1% of the sample. The material sequenced was peripheral blood. These receptors all come from a woman between 45 and 65 years old with active or convalescent COVID-19.

The V and J genes are TRBV9 and TRBJ2-3; D gene uncertain. This CDR3 comprises 15 residues. V dropped 0 bases and J dropped 5 bases, with 13 bases sitting between them. The germline V gene has CDR1 SGDLS and CDR2 YYNGEE. The CDR3 region has the DNA TGTGCCAGCAGCGTAGCTCACTACCGTGGAGATACGCAGTATTTT. This translates into CASSVAHYRGDTQYF.

The rearrangement uses TRBV7-2 and TRBJ2-7, with TRBD2 matching over 9 bases. This CDR3 has 14 residues. V dropped 1 base and J dropped 2; count of bases not matched to a gene: 0. Germline V gene lookup returns CDR1 SGHTA and CDR2 FQGNSA. The CDR3 here is CASSLVAGAYEQYF. The DNA of the CDR3 is TGTGCCAGCAGCTTAGTAGCGGGAGCCTACGAGCAGTACTTC.

CDR3 nucleotide sequence: TGCAGCGTGGTCCTGACCGGGACAGGGTATCAGCCCCAGCATTTT. This sequence encodes CSVVLTGTGYQPQHF. The chain has TRBV29-1 and TRBJ1-5, with 9 bases lining up with TRBD1. CDR3 length: 15 amino acids. Germline values: CDR1 SQVTM, CDR2 ANQGSEA. Germline trimming cut 6 bases from V and 5 bases from J; bases unmatched to any gene: 11.